Described below is a single TCR beta chain sequence and its context. Germline loops: CDR1 MNHEY, CDR2 SVGAGI. The CDR3 spans 14 residues. Deletions cut 3 bases from V and 10 bases from J, with 15 bases between. These data come from a study of CD8 T cells in Susac syndrome. Random hexamers were used to reverse transcribe the RNA input (0.5 to 1 ug). An immunoSEQ multiplex PCR amplified TCR beta CDR3 over 54 Vbeta and 13 Jbeta. TCRdb recomputed calls from the immunoSEQ multiplex PCR reads with MiXCR, one row per CDR3 protein. The profile shows approximately 120,000 distinct CDR3 sequences, 90% to 95% of them singletons.

Specimen: CD4+ T cells from PBMCs. This TCR was sampled from a human donor in good health. The rearrangement links TRBV6-5 to TRBJ1-4; TRBD1 might be the D (5 bases). The DNA of the CDR3 is TGTGCCAGCAGTTATGACGAGAAAAGGGGAAAACTGTTTTTT. This codes for CASSYDEKRGKLFF.